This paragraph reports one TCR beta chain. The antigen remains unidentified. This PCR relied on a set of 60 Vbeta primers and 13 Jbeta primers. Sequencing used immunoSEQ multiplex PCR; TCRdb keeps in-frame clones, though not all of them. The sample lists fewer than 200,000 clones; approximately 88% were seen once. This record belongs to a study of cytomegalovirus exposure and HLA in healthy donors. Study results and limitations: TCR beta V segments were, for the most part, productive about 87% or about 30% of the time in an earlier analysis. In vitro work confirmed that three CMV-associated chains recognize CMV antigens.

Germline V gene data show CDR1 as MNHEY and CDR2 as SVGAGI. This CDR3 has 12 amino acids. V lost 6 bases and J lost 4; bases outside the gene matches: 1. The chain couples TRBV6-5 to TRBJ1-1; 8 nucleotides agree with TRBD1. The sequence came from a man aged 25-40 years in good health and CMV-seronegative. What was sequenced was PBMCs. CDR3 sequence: CASRTGGTEAFF. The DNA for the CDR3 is TGTGCCAGCAGAACAGGGGGCACTGAAGCTTTCTTT.